Below are 14 T cell receptor beta chains sequenced from a single sample in a study of shared clonotypes between healthy human individuals. Assay: immunoSEQ multiplex PCR; the TCRdb copy retains only in-frame clones and omits some. The sample lists 2 million to 2.5 million clones, 85% to 95% seen once, with 0.3% to 0.4% in the top ten. Sequenced: naive CD4+ T cells from PBMCs. Documented subset: CD45RA+ positively selected. These TCRs come from a man aged 18 to 30 in good health. Some clones in this sample may be carry-over from other donors' samples.

The rearrangement joins TRBV21-1 to TRBJ1-5. TRBV21-1 constitutes a pseudogene. The CDR3 totals 15 residues. The CDR3 here is CASSPGGDSNQPQHF. The DNA for the CDR3 is TGTGCCAGCAGCCCGGGAGGAGATAGCAATCAGCCCCAGCATTTT.

The rearrangement joins TRBV5-1 to TRBJ2-5, with D perhaps TRBD2 (6 bases). Germline CDR1 and CDR2: SGHRS and YFSETQ. The CDR3 covers 16 residues. Trimming removed 4 bases from V and 4 bases from J, with 20 bases in between. CDR3 amino acids: CASSLEGRVTPETQYF. The DNA of the CDR3 is TGCGCCAGCAGCCTGGAGGGCAGGGTGACACCAGAGACCCAGTACTTC.

The chain is built from TRBV11-2 and TRBJ1-4; 8 bases are a match to TRBD1. This CDR3 region has 18 residues. Trimming at V came to 1 base and at J to 0 bases, leaving 7 bases not matched to a gene. CDR1 and CDR2 from the germline V gene are SGHAT and FQNNGV. CDR3 region: CASSLGVDRGATNEKLFF. Here the CDR3 DNA reads TGTGCCAGCAGCTTAGGCGTCGACAGGGGAGCAACTAATGAAAAACTGTTTTTT.

This clone was found once. This chain uses TRBV5-4 with TRBJ2-1; 8 positions agree with TRBD1. The CDR3 has 15 amino acids. J lost 8 bases, V lost 4 bases, and 11 bases had no gene match. CDR1 SGHNT and CDR2 YYREEE come from the germline V gene (reference sequence). CDR3 sequence (DNA): TGTGCCAGCAGCCCTCCGGGACAGGTTTTTCATGAGCAGTTCTTC. Residues: CASSPPGQVFHEQFF.

The chain carries TRBV29-1 and TRBJ2-7; 12 nucleotides line up with TRBD1. This CDR3 is 14 amino acids long. Germline V lookup: CDR1 SQVTM, CDR2 ANQGSEA. The V segment lost 6 bases and the J segment 7 bases; nucleotides outside the gene matches: 10. CDR3 DNA: TGCAGCGTCGATGGGACAGGGGGCGGGTATGAGCAGTACTTC. Residues: CSVDGTGGGYEQYF.

The V call is TRBV6-6, the J call TRBJ2-7; D gene ambiguous. The CDR3 sequence is 12 residues long. Germline assignment: CDR1 MNHNY and CDR2 SVGAGI (reference sequence). V shed 5 bases and J shed 7 bases, with 12 bases lying between them. For the CDR3, the DNA is TGTGCCAGCAGTACTGTGGGTTGGGAGCAGTACTTC. Translation gives CASSTVGWEQYF.

CDR3 nucleotide sequence: TGTGCCGCGAGGAGGGTGGGGGGAATAGAGACCCAGTACTTC. Translated, it gives CAARRVGGIETQYF. The V gene is TRBV6-1, the J gene TRBJ2-5; D might be TRBD2 (6 bases). The CDR3 consists of 14 residues. V was clipped by 11 bases and J by 4 bases, with 20 bases between them. Germline V gene sequence: CDR1 MNHNS, CDR2 SASEGT.

The gene calls are TRBV7-2 and TRBJ2-5; D unresolved. CDR3 length equals 13 residues. V was cut by 0 bases and J by 2 bases, with 4 bases left in between. CDR1 and CDR2 from the germline V gene are SGHTA and FQGNSA. The CDR3 loop reads CASSLAEQETQYF. Here the CDR3 DNA reads TGTGCCAGCAGCTTAGCAGAACAAGAGACCCAGTACTTC.

This chain's CDR3 is CASSSFSGRYEQYF. CDR3 sequence (DNA): TGCGCCAGCAGCAGCTTCAGCGGGAGATACGAGCAGTACTTC. The gene calls are TRBV5-1 and TRBJ2-7, with 8 bases fitting TRBD2. Looked up from germline, CDR1 is SGHRS and CDR2 is YFSETQ. This CDR3 contains 14 residues. V dropped 4 bases and J dropped 4; count of bases not matched to a gene: 7.

This chain joins TRBV15 and TRBJ2-3, with D possibly TRBD2 on 6 matching bases. This CDR3 is 16 amino acids long. Between the trimmed V and J ends, which lost 0 bases and 2 bases, there was a span of 12 bases. The germline gives CDR1 LNHNV, CDR2 YYDKDF (reference sequence). CDR3 DNA: TGTGCCACCAGCAGAGATGGGGCGGGGTACACAGATACGCAGTATTTT. This gives the protein CATSRDGAGYTDTQYF.

The chain carries TRBV5-1 and TRBJ2-5, with unresolved D. CDR1 is SGHRS and CDR2 is YFSETQ in the germline V gene. The V gene lost 0 bases and the J gene lost 11 bases, with 20 bases spanning the gap. The CDR3 has 15 amino acids. The CDR3 region is CASSLAVSPSYEQYF. CDR3 DNA sequence: TGCGCCAGCAGCTTGGCGGTGTCCCCCTCCTATGAGCAGTACTTC.

This sequence joins TRBV11-3 and TRBJ2-1; D is ambiguous. Trimming removed 0 bases at V and 5 bases at J, with 5 bases between. CDR3 length: 13 amino acids. Germline V gene sequence: CDR1 SGHNT, CDR2 YENEEA. As DNA, the CDR3 is TGTGCCAGCAGCTTAGACAGGCACAATGAGCAGTTCTTC. Its protein is CASSLDRHNEQFF.

This CDR3 reads CASSDRGEQPQHF. The CDR3 DNA reads as TGTGCCAGTAGTGACAGGGGCGAGCAGCCCCAGCATTTT. The V and J genes are TRBV19 and TRBJ1-5; 8 bases match TRBD1. This CDR3 contains 13 residues. V was clipped by 5 bases and J by 7 bases; unmatched bases: 4. Per germline, CDR1 LNHDA and CDR2 SQIVND (reference sequence).

The V call is TRBV9, the J call TRBJ2-7; the D gene is possibly TRBD1 (6 bases). CDR3 size: 15 residues. The germline V gene encodes CDR1 SGDLS and CDR2 YYNGEE. V was trimmed by 0 bases and J by 3 bases, leaving 13 bases between them. CDR3 coding DNA: TGTGCCAGCAGCGTAGAAACCGGGACAAACTACGAGCAGTACTTC. Its translation: CASSVETGTNYEQYF.